The 7 T cell receptor beta chains reported below all come from one sample, sequenced in a study of T cell repertoires in cytomegalovirus infection. TCRdb re-derived calls from the reads in MiXCR, one entry per CDR3 protein. The top ten clones hold 13% of a sample with approximately 1,000,000 distinct CDR3 sequences, approximately 31% of them seen once. For these receptors, no antigen is known. Specimen: cultured CD8+ T cells from PBMCs, collected from culture after CMV antigen stimulation. The origin of the receptors is a human donor in good health (CMV status not recorded). Some clones in this sample may be carry-over from other donors' samples.

The chain uses TRBV7-8 and TRBJ2-5; D remains ambiguous. Trimming left V 3 bases short and J 5 bases short, with 10 bases between. Germline values: CDR1 SGHVS, CDR2 FQNEAQ. This CDR3 comprises 13 residues. The CDR3 is CASSLGFWETQYF. DNA of the CDR3: TGTGCCAGCAGCTTGGGGTTTTGGGAGACCCAGTACTTC.

The chain has TRBV12-5 and TRBJ1-1; D is uncertain. Trimming shortened V by 0 bases and J by 1 base, and 6 bases separated the two germline ends. Germline assignment: CDR1 LGHNT and CDR2 FRNRAP. This CDR3 has 14 amino acids. The CDR3 DNA sequence: TGTGCTAGTGGTTTGGTACAGACGAACACTGAAGCTTTCTTT. It translates to CASGLVQTNTEAFF.

As for this clonotype: A much larger clone lies a single base off, so this may be a read error. V gene TRBV7-2 combines with J gene TRBJ2-3; no firm D call. The CDR3 covers 13 residues. Germline values: CDR1 SGHTA, CDR2 FQGNSA. V dropped 6 bases and J dropped 4 bases, with 11 bases sitting between them. In nucleotides, the CDR3 is TGTGCCAGCAGTCAAGTGGTGGCAGATACGCAGTATTTT. This sequence encodes CASSQVVADTQYF.

This clonotype came up many times. The chain recombines TRBV7-2 with TRBJ2-3; D not certain. CDR1 and CDR2 from the germline V gene are SGHTA and FQGNSA. V was trimmed by 1 base and J by 2 bases, leaving 13 bases between them. This CDR3 is 16 amino acids long. The CDR3 here is CASSLGVFYFTDTQYF. The CDR3 DNA is TGTGCCAGCAGCTTAGGAGTGTTTTACTTCACAGATACGCAGTATTTT.

The chain joins TRBV29-1 to TRBJ2-7; D is undetermined. This CDR3 is built from 14 residues. Germline CDR1 reads SQVTM; CDR2 reads ANQGSEA. The germline V and J ends were trimmed by 2 bases and 0 bases, with 11 bases remaining between them. The CDR3 here is CSVEIGSSSYEQYF. CDR3 in DNA: TGCAGCGTTGAAATCGGGTCTAGCTCCTACGAGCAGTACTTC.

J is TRBJ2-1 and V is TRBV27; D is unresolved. This CDR3 is built from 14 residues. The germline V gene encodes CDR1 MNHEY and CDR2 SMNVEV (reference sequence). Trimming stripped 5 bases from V and 2 bases from J, with 10 bases between. In DNA, the CDR3 is TGTGCCAGCAGTCCCGTCGGCCCCTACAATGAGCAGTTCTTC. The encoded protein is CASSPVGPYNEQFF.

In regard to this clonotype: Possible read error: a much larger clone is one base away. CDR3 region: CVSSLRLAGGPGGELFF. The DNA of the CDR3 is TGTGTCAGCAGCTTACGCCTAGCGGGGGGGCCGGGCGGGGAGCTGTTTTTT. The chain employs TRBV7-2 and TRBJ2-2, with 12 bases lining up with TRBD2. This CDR3 is built from 17 residues. Germline assignment: CDR1 SGHTA and CDR2 FQGNSA.